The 17 T cell receptor beta chains listed next were all sequenced from one sample in a study of HIV-infected patients and healthy controls. Roughly three months, about 14 weeks, into antiretroviral therapy, follow-up blood was collected. All unsorted peripheral T cells were captured because whole blood was used without fractionation. cDNA was made from roughly 470 ng RNA using alpha and beta constant primers. Separate chain-specific third strand synthesis with multiplexing indices produced the alpha and beta libraries. TCRdb fed the 5' RACE reads into MiXCR, producing one record per CDR3 protein. The sample consists of some 9,600 distinct CDR3 sequences, approximately 6% of them appearing once. The specimen comprised blood, sampled during antiretroviral therapy. The receptor set was obtained from an adult with HIV infection. The donor label of this sample is uncertain.

This clonotype is deemed medium-sized (0.01 to 0.1%). The chain carries TRBV5-1 and TRBJ2-7; unclear D gene. Trimming shortened V by 4 bases and J by 6 bases, and 8 bases separated the two germline ends. From germline, CDR1 is SGHRS and CDR2 YFSETQ. The CDR3 is made up of 11 amino acids. The CDR3 region is CASSESREQYF. CDR3 in DNA: TGCGCCAGCAGCGAGTCCCGCGAGCAGTACTTC.

The table lists this clonotype with many counts. J is TRBJ1-1 and V is TRBV11-2, with TRBD1 matching over 7 bases. V shed 4 bases and J 5 bases; nucleotides not matched to a gene: 7. There are 14 residues in the CDR3. Germline V gene lookup returns CDR1 SGHAT and CDR2 FQNNGV. The DNA of the CDR3 is TGTGCCAGCAGCTCGCAGGGGGTAAGGACTGAAGCTTTCTTT. Translation: CASSSQGVRTEAFF.

V is TRBV7-6 and J is TRBJ2-5, with D tentatively TRBD2 (5 bases). The V end was cut by 5 bases, the J end by 7 bases, with 20 bases between. This CDR3 comprises 15 residues. Germline lookup yields CDR1 SGHVS and CDR2 FNYEAQ. The CDR3 sequence: CASSPSRGALGTQYF. As DNA, the CDR3 is TGTGCCAGCAGCCCTAGCCGGGGAGCTCTTGGGACCCAGTACTTC.

This clonotype was counted at least ten times. This chain joins TRBV6-5 and TRBJ2-7, with 7 bases aligning to TRBD1. Germline CDR1 reads MNHEY; CDR2 reads SVGAGI. V lost 0 bases and J lost 4; bases outside the gene matches: 9. This CDR3 comprises 16 residues. The CDR3 loop reads CASSYSIEGAEYEQYF. The DNA of the CDR3 is TGTGCCAGCAGTTACTCGATAGAGGGGGCGGAATACGAGCAGTACTTC.

This clonotype is medium-sized within its sample. The chain links TRBV29-1 to TRBJ2-4; D gene unclear. Deletions cut 3 bases from V and 5 bases from J, with 8 bases between. Germline V gene data show CDR1 as SQVTM and CDR2 as ANQGSEA. This CDR3 spans 12 amino acids. As DNA, the CDR3 is TGCAGCGTTGACGTTGACCAAAACATTCAGTACTTC. Amino acids: CSVDVDQNIQYF.

This clonotype is labeled as medium-sized. The chain combines TRBV27 with TRBJ2-1, with D possibly matching TRBD2 (6 bases). Trimming left V 3 bases short and J 0 bases short, with 6 bases between. The CDR3 length is 14 residues. Germline V lookup: CDR1 MNHEY, CDR2 SMNVEV (reference sequence). CDR3 protein: CASSLGGSYNEQFF. CDR3 nucleotides: TGTGCCAGCAGTTTGGGGGGCTCCTACAATGAGCAGTTCTTC.

There are many counts of this clonotype. This rearrangement joins TRBV5-6 to TRBJ2-1; the D is unclear. The V gene lost 4 bases and the J gene lost 7 bases, with 9 bases spanning the gap. CDR3 size: 12 residues. The germline CDR1 and CDR2 sequences are SGHDT and YYEEEE. CDR3 nucleotides: TGTGCCAGCAGCCCCCGGTCTAATGAGCAGTTCTTC. It yields the protein CASSPRSNEQFF.

This clonotype was seen many times. This chain links TRBV29-1 with TRBJ2-2; D is uncertain. V was pared by 7 bases and J by 2 bases, with 11 bases between. The germline V gene has CDR1 SQVTM and CDR2 ANQGSEA. There are 13 residues in the CDR3. The CDR3, as DNA: TGCAGCGCTAAGACTCCTAACACCGGGGAGCTGTTTTTT. Amino acid sequence: CSAKTPNTGELFF.

This clonotype counts as medium-sized. This sequence joins TRBV20-1 and TRBJ2-1, with D uncertain. This CDR3 comprises 15 residues. Trimming took off 0 bases at V and 4 bases at J, with 13 bases between the two ends. Germline V gives CDR1 DFQATT, CDR2 SNEGSKA (reference sequence). The CDR3: CSARDRPEPYNEQFF. The CDR3 DNA reads as TGCAGTGCTAGAGATCGTCCCGAACCTTACAATGAGCAGTTCTTC.

This clonotype showed up many times. This sequence joins TRBV9 and TRBJ2-2, with 7 bases that match TRBD2. The CDR3 has 17 amino acids. The trim removed 2 bases at V and 1 base at J, leaving 8 bases unmatched. The germline V gene encodes CDR1 SGDLS and CDR2 YYNGEE. CDR3 DNA sequence: TGTGCCAGCAGCGTCAAACGGGAGGAGGGGAACACCGGGGAGCTGTTTTTT. Protein product: CASSVKREEGNTGELFF.

By its share, this clonotype is medium-sized. The gene calls are TRBV20-1 and TRBJ1-1, with 10 nucleotides matching TRBD1. Germline CDR1 is DFQATT and CDR2 is SNEGSKA (reference sequence). The CDR3 runs to 14 residues. V gave up 1 base and J gave up 7 bases; unmatched junction bases: 6. The CDR3 here is CSARGRQGAFEAFF. The CDR3 region has the DNA TGCAGTGCTAGAGGTCGACAGGGGGCTTTTGAAGCTTTCTTT.

The sample holds many counts of this clonotype. This chain joins TRBV7-2 and TRBJ1-2, with TRBD1 as a possible D gene (5 bases). Trimming left V 1 base short and J 7 bases short, with 10 bases between. The germline CDR1 and CDR2 sequences are SGHTA and FQGNSA. This CDR3 region has 13 residues. The CDR3 sequence: CASSLGRERGYTF. In DNA form, the CDR3 reads TGTGCCAGCAGCTTAGGCAGGGAGCGTGGCTACACCTTC.

The chain combines TRBV19 with TRBJ1-3; D gene ambiguous. Trimming took 4 bases from V and 4 from J, leaving 8 bases between them. The CDR3 sequence is 13 residues long. Looked up from germline, CDR1 is LNHDA and CDR2 is SQIVND (reference sequence). The CDR3 bases are TGTGCCAGTAGTACTGTATCCGGAAACACCATATATTTT. Amino acids: CASSTVSGNTIYF.

The rearrangement links TRBV6-5 to TRBJ2-7, with D perhaps being TRBD1 or TRBD2 (7 bases each). The V gene lost 6 bases and the J gene lost 5 bases, with 14 bases spanning the gap. The germline V gene has CDR1 MNHEY and CDR2 SVGAGI. CDR3 length: 13 amino acids. The CDR3 protein is CASRDQGGDEQYF. For the CDR3, the DNA is TGTGCCAGCAGGGACCAGGGGGGGGACGAGCAGTACTTC.

This chain uses TRBV7-6 with TRBJ2-5; D is undetermined. Germline CDR1 reads SGHVS; CDR2 reads FNYEAQ. The germline V and J ends were trimmed by 0 bases and 2 bases, with 4 bases remaining between them. The CDR3 covers 13 residues. The chain's CDR3 is CASSLAVQETQYF. In DNA form, the CDR3 reads TGTGCCAGCAGCTTAGCTGTACAAGAGACCCAGTACTTC.

This clonotype was observed at least ten times. This chain connects TRBV12-3 or TRBV12-4 to TRBJ2-2; 11 positions match TRBD2. The CDR3 length is 16 residues. V shed 5 bases and J 5 bases; nucleotides not matched to a gene: 7. CDR3 bases: TGTGCCAGCAGTCTCCACTGGACTAGCGGGACCGGGGAGCTGTTTTTT. It is translated as CASSLHWTSGTGELFF.

This clonotype is medium-sized by share. The chain uses TRBV2 and TRBJ2-3; 10 bases match TRBD2. CDR1 is SNHLY, CDR2 FYNNEI, per germline. V shed 8 bases, J shed 0 bases, and the junction held 14 bases outside the gene matches. The CDR3 is made up of 18 amino acids. CDR3 region: CASQRRRQLAGSTDTQYF. The CDR3 DNA is TGTGCCAGCCAGAGGAGGAGACAACTAGCGGGGAGCACAGATACGCAGTATTTT.